A selection of T cell receptor beta chains follows, all from one sample in a study of T cell responses to AZD1222 COVID-19 vaccine. Only in-frame clones appear in the TCRdb table, and some are missing; sequencing was by immunoSEQ multiplex PCR. The repertoire holds tens of thousands of clones, with more than 85% as singletons. The sample was peripheral blood, taken 28 days after the second AZD1222 dose. The source is an adult who received the AZD1222 COVID-19 vaccine. Each CDR3 is given with its conserved first and last residue. Fields, in order: J gene, D gene, clone size, V gene, CDR3 protein, CDR3 DNA. The D gene is left open where the match is weak. A row's size may be missing; if present it is once, few, many or a size class.

j_gene: TRBJ2-1; d_gene: -; abundance: once; v_gene: TRBV27; CDR3aa: CASSYGNEQFF; CDR3nt: TGTGCCAGCAGCTACGGCAATGAGCAGTTCTTC
j_gene: TRBJ1-5; d_gene: -; abundance: -; v_gene: TRBV28; CDR3aa: CALNKGNNQPQHF; CDR3nt: TGTGCCCTTAATAAGGGAAACAATCAGCCCCAGCATTTT
j_gene: TRBJ2-3; d_gene: -; abundance: -; v_gene: TRBV5-4; CDR3aa: CASSLVGSYTDTQYF; CDR3nt: TGTGCCAGCAGCTTGGTCGGGAGCTACACAGATACGCAGTATTTT
j_gene: TRBJ2-3; d_gene: -; abundance: -; v_gene: TRBV7-2; CDR3aa: CASSLAASPSTDTQYF; CDR3nt: TGTGCCAGCAGCTTAGCCGCGAGCCCTAGCACAGATACGCAGTATTTT
j_gene: TRBJ1-3; d_gene: -; abundance: -; v_gene: TRBV7-2; CDR3aa: CASRPSGNTIYF; CDR3nt: TGTGCCAGCAGACCCTCTGGAAACACCATATATTTT
j_gene: TRBJ2-1; d_gene: TRBD2; abundance: -; v_gene: TRBV7-9; CDR3aa: CASTDSRLAARNEQFF; CDR3nt: TGTGCCAGCACCGACTCGCGACTAGCGGCTAGAAATGAGCAGTTCTTC
j_gene: TRBJ2-7; d_gene: -; abundance: -; v_gene: TRBV25-1; CDR3aa: CASSLTGSSYEQYF; CDR3nt: TGTGCCAGCAGCCTGACCGGTTCCTCCTACGAGCAGTACTTC
j_gene: TRBJ2-2; d_gene: TRBD2; abundance: -; v_gene: TRBV2; CDR3aa: CASLMTSGNTGELFF; CDR3nt: TGTGCCAGCCTGATGACTAGCGGGAACACCGGGGAGCTGTTTTTT
j_gene: TRBJ1-1; d_gene: TRBD1; abundance: -; v_gene: TRBV3-1/TRBV3-2; CDR3aa: CASSQDTRGRSMNTEAFF; CDR3nt: TGTGCCAGCAGCCAAGATACGAGGGGGCGTTCGATGAACACTGAAGCTTTCTTT
j_gene: TRBJ1-2; d_gene: TRBD1; abundance: -; v_gene: TRBV19; CDR3aa: CASSTPGKGARGYTF; CDR3nt: TGTGCCAGTAGTACGCCTGGAAAGGGGGCGCGGGGCTACACCTTC
j_gene: TRBJ2-3; d_gene: TRBD1; abundance: -; v_gene: TRBV6-2/TRBV6-3; CDR3aa: CASSLNPGQGTDTQYF; CDR3nt: TGTGCCAGCAGTTTGAACCCGGGACAGGGTACAGATACGCAGTATTTT
j_gene: TRBJ2-4; d_gene: -; abundance: -; v_gene: TRBV7-3; CDR3aa: CASRPSEIGVAKNIQYF; CDR3nt: TGTGCCAGCAGACCGTCCGAGATAGGGGTAGCCAAAAACATTCAGTACTTC
j_gene: TRBJ2-7; d_gene: TRBD2; abundance: few; v_gene: TRBV6-1; CDR3aa: CASSDGLAGVYEQYF; CDR3nt: TGTGCCAGCAGTGACGGACTAGCGGGAGTTTACGAGCAGTACTTC
j_gene: TRBJ1-2; d_gene: TRBD1; abundance: -; v_gene: TRBV9; CDR3aa: CASSAEAGTGSDGYTF; CDR3nt: TGTGCCAGCAGCGCGGAGGCCGGGACAGGGAGCGATGGCTACACCTTC
j_gene: TRBJ1-1; d_gene: TRBD1; abundance: -; v_gene: TRBV27; CDR3aa: CASTRGINTEAFF; CDR3nt: TGTGCCAGCACCAGGGGGATAAACACTGAAGCTTTCTTT
j_gene: TRBJ2-7; d_gene: -; abundance: -; v_gene: TRBV3-1/TRBV3-2; CDR3aa: CASSHDIYEQYF; CDR3nt: TGTGCCAGCAGCCATGATATATACGAGCAGTACTTC
j_gene: TRBJ2-7; d_gene: TRBD2; abundance: -; v_gene: TRBV9; CDR3aa: CASSSSSGRGDEQYF; CDR3nt: TGTGCCAGCAGCTCCTCTAGCGGGAGAGGCGACGAGCAGTACTTC
j_gene: TRBJ1-6; d_gene: TRBD1; abundance: -; v_gene: TRBV7-9; CDR3aa: CASSFRDRGINGNSPLHF; CDR3nt: TGTGCCAGCAGCTTCCGGGACAGGGGGATTAATGGCAATTCACCCCTCCACTTT
j_gene: TRBJ1-4; d_gene: -; abundance: -; v_gene: TRBV11-2; CDR3aa: CASSSTPGLQEKLFF; CDR3nt: TGTGCCAGCAGCTCCACTCCGGGGCTCCAAGAAAAACTGTTTTTT
j_gene: TRBJ1-1; d_gene: -; abundance: -; v_gene: TRBV20-1; CDR3aa: CSARTTEAFF; CDR3nt: TGCAGTGCTAGGACCACTGAAGCTTTCTTT
j_gene: TRBJ1-1; d_gene: -; abundance: once; v_gene: TRBV3-1/TRBV3-2; CDR3aa: CASSQVRDTEAFF; CDR3nt: TGTGCCAGCAGCCAAGTAAGAGACACTGAAGCTTTCTTT
j_gene: TRBJ1-5; d_gene: TRBD1; abundance: once; v_gene: TRBV7-9; CDR3aa: CASSLATGAHQPQHF; CDR3nt: TGTGCCAGCAGCTTAGCAACAGGGGCGCATCAGCCCCAGCATTTT
j_gene: TRBJ1-6; d_gene: TRBD1; abundance: -; v_gene: TRBV6-1; CDR3aa: CASSDRGRSPLHF; CDR3nt: TGTGCCAGCAGTGACAGGGGGCGGTCACCCCTCCACTTT
j_gene: TRBJ1-4; d_gene: -; abundance: -; v_gene: TRBV11-2; CDR3aa: CASSPLTGLNEKLFF; CDR3nt: TGTGCCAGCAGCCCGTTGACAGGCCTTAATGAAAAACTGTTTTTT
j_gene: TRBJ1-1; d_gene: -; abundance: -; v_gene: TRBV6-1; CDR3aa: CASSEMGAGTEAFF; CDR3nt: TGTGCCAGCAGTGAAATGGGGGCGGGCACTGAAGCTTTCTTT
j_gene: TRBJ2-5; d_gene: -; abundance: -; v_gene: TRBV5-1; CDR3aa: CASSLTGTEEETQYF; CDR3nt: TGCGCCAGCAGCTTAACCGGGACGGAGGAAGAGACCCAGTACTTC
j_gene: TRBJ1-1; d_gene: -; abundance: -; v_gene: TRBV5-6; CDR3aa: CASSSYGFLMNTEAFF; CDR3nt: TGTGCCAGCAGCTCATACGGATTCCTCATGAACACTGAAGCTTTCTTT
j_gene: TRBJ1-4; d_gene: -; abundance: -; v_gene: TRBV10-3; CDR3aa: CAISDRVDSEKLFF; CDR3nt: TGTGCCATCAGTGACAGGGTTGATAGTGAAAAACTGTTTTTT
j_gene: TRBJ2-7; d_gene: -; abundance: -; v_gene: TRBV30; CDR3aa: CAWSPLGLEPYEQYF; CDR3nt: TGTGCCTGGAGTCCCCTTGGGTTGGAACCCTACGAGCAGTACTTC
j_gene: TRBJ2-2; d_gene: TRBD1; abundance: -; v_gene: TRBV2; CDR3aa: CASSRGQLYTGELFF; CDR3nt: TGTGCCAGCAGTAGGGGACAGCTATACACCGGGGAGCTGTTTTTT
j_gene: TRBJ2-3; d_gene: -; abundance: -; v_gene: TRBV20-1; CDR3aa: CSARGGYTQYF; CDR3nt: TGCAGTGCTAGAGGGGGATATACGCAGTATTTT
j_gene: TRBJ1-6; d_gene: -; abundance: -; v_gene: TRBV18; CDR3aa: CASSPQGGDSPLHF; CDR3nt: TGTGCCAGCTCACCCCAAGGGGGGGATTCACCCCTCCACTTT
j_gene: TRBJ1-2; d_gene: -; abundance: -; v_gene: TRBV12-5; CDR3aa: CASGLGTAYGYTF; CDR3nt: TGTGCTAGTGGTTTAGGTACAGCCTATGGCTACACCTTC
j_gene: TRBJ1-2; d_gene: -; abundance: -; v_gene: TRBV5-6; CDR3aa: CASSADRSNYGYTF; CDR3nt: TGTGCCAGCAGCGCGGACAGATCTAACTATGGCTACACCTTC
j_gene: TRBJ2-7; d_gene: -; abundance: -; v_gene: TRBV5-8; CDR3aa: CASSQTHFYEQYF; CDR3nt: TGTGCCAGCAGCCAGACGCATTTTTACGAGCAGTACTTC
j_gene: TRBJ1-1; d_gene: TRBD1; abundance: -; v_gene: TRBV5-1; CDR3aa: CASWRTGGEAFF; CDR3nt: TGCGCCAGCTGGAGGACAGGGGGTGAAGCTTTCTTT
j_gene: TRBJ2-7; d_gene: TRBD1; abundance: once; v_gene: TRBV11-2; CDR3aa: CASSPALGTGRSEQYF; CDR3nt: TGTGCCAGCAGCCCGGCCCTCGGGACAGGGAGAAGCGAGCAGTACTTC
j_gene: TRBJ2-2; d_gene: -; abundance: -; v_gene: TRBV5-5; CDR3aa: CASSLELPGELFF; CDR3nt: TGTGCCAGCAGCTTGGAGCTCCCCGGGGAGCTGTTTTTT
j_gene: TRBJ2-3; d_gene: -; abundance: -; v_gene: TRBV9; CDR3aa: CASTLSNTDTQYF; CDR3nt: TGTGCCAGCACCTTATCCAACACAGATACGCAGTATTTT
j_gene: TRBJ1-2; d_gene: TRBD1; abundance: -; v_gene: TRBV6-6; CDR3aa: CASSDRGANYGYTF; CDR3nt: TGTGCCAGCAGTGACAGGGGCGCTAACTATGGCTACACCTTC
j_gene: TRBJ1-6; d_gene: -; abundance: -; v_gene: TRBV11-3; CDR3aa: CAATRADSYNSPLHF; CDR3nt: TGTGCAGCAACCCGGGCCGACTCCTATAATTCACCCCTCCACTTT
j_gene: TRBJ1-5; d_gene: -; abundance: -; v_gene: TRBV19; CDR3aa: CASSPRRGVGQPQHF; CDR3nt: TGTGCCAGTAGTCCCCGTCGGGGGGTAGGCCAGCCCCAGCATTTT
j_gene: TRBJ2-3; d_gene: -; abundance: -; v_gene: TRBV12-3/TRBV12-4; CDR3aa: CASSLGHGHTQYF; CDR3nt: TGTGCCAGCAGTTTGGGGCACGGTCATACGCAGTATTTT
j_gene: TRBJ1-5; d_gene: -; abundance: -; v_gene: TRBV30; CDR3aa: CAWSGLRGPSNQPQHF; CDR3nt: TGTGCCTGGAGTGGGCTGCGTGGACCGAGTAATCAGCCCCAGCATTTT
j_gene: TRBJ2-1; d_gene: TRBD2; abundance: -; v_gene: TRBV19; CDR3aa: CASTLSSGRDSYNEQFF; CDR3nt: TGTGCCAGTACTCTGTCTAGCGGAAGGGACTCCTACAATGAGCAGTTCTTC
j_gene: TRBJ1-3; d_gene: TRBD1; abundance: -; v_gene: TRBV5-1; CDR3aa: CASSKGTGAGNTIYF; CDR3nt: TGCGCCAGCAGCAAGGGGACAGGGGCTGGAAACACCATATATTTT